What follows is one TCR beta chain and its context. Its antigen is as yet unknown. Clones were sequenced by immunoSEQ multiplex PCR, and TCRdb holds only the in-frame ones, with some missing. The repertoire holds around 17,000 clones, with about 83% as singletons. The sample belongs to a study of PD-1 blockade in classical Hodgkin lymphoma. Time point of the sample: cycle 4 day 1 (C4D1), after 6 weeks of nivolumab. Relapses following autologous stem cell transplantation were seen in all patients, with brentuximab vedotin exposure varying. Findings of the study overall: Baseline TCR diversity was reportedly lower in newly diagnosed patients than in healthy donors. It was reported as lower still in relapsed/refractory patients. Baseline diversity resembling that of newly diagnosed patients was seen in complete responders.

Sequences were derived from peripheral blood mononuclear cells (PBMCs), sampled before the fourth cycle of nivolumab. The sequence was obtained from a human donor with classical Hodgkin lymphoma.

The CDR3 region is CASRLAPGVNTGELFF. The DNA for the CDR3 is TGTGCCAGCAGACTAGCGCCCGGAGTGAACACCGGGGAGCTGTTTTTT. This chain connects TRBV7-2 to TRBJ2-2, with TRBD2 matching over 7 bases. Per the germline V gene, CDR1 is SGHTA and CDR2 is FQGNSA. V gave up 6 bases and J gave up 1 base; unmatched junction bases: 8. The CDR3 length is 16 residues.